This T cell receptor (beta chain) was identified during a study of cytomegalovirus exposure and HLA in healthy donors. On the study more broadly: The roughly 120 million unique TCR beta sequences, from 150 million to 200 million T cells, were found by an earlier analysis.

It was with 60 Vbeta and 13 Jbeta primers that the PCR ran. Source study methods: Later analysis identified 80 million to 85 million unique TCR beta chains, roughly 11 million shared. This table comes from immunoSEQ multiplex PCR, and its TCRdb copy is limited to in-frame clones, with some not included. V, J and clone size reflect that table, while D and trimming were determined from the DNA. This table holds about 160,000 clones, roughly 80% found once. The CDR3 has 16 amino acids. From germline, CDR1 is SGHNT and CDR2 YENEEA. V lost 1 base, J lost 0 bases, and 4 bases stayed unmatched. V gene TRBV11-3 combines with J gene TRBJ2-3; 7 nucleotides agree with TRBD2. This sequence originates from a man aged 35-49 years in good health and CMV-seronegative. Sample: PBMCs. The chain's CDR3 is CASSLGERGSTDTQYF. As DNA, the CDR3 is TGTGCCAGCAGCTTAGGAGAGCGGGGTAGCACAGATACGCAGTATTTT.